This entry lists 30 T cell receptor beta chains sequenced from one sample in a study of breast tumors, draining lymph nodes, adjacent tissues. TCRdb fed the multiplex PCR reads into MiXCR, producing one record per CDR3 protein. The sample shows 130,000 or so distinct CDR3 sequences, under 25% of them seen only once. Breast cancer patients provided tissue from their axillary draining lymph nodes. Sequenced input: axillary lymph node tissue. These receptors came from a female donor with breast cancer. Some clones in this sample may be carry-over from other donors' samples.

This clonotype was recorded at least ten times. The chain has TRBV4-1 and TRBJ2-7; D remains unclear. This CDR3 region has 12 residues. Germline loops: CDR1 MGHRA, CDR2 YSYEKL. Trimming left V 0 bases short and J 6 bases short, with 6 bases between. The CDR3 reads CASSQESGEQYF. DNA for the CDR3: TGCGCCAGCAGCCAAGAGTCCGGCGAGCAGTACTTC.

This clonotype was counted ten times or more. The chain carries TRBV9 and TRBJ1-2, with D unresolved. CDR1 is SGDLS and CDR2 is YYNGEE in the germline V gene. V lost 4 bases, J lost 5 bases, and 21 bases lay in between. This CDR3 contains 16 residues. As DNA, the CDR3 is TGTGCCAGCAGCCCCAGGAAGGCGAGGGCGGGTTATGGCTACACCTTC. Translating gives CASSPRKARAGYGYTF.

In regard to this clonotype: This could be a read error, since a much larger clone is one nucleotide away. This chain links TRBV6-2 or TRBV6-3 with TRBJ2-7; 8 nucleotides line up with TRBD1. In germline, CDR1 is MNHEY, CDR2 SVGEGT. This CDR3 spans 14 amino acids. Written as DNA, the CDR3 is TGTGCCAGCAGTCTGGACAGGGCCCGTGTTGAGCGGTACTTC. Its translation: CASSLDRARVERYF.

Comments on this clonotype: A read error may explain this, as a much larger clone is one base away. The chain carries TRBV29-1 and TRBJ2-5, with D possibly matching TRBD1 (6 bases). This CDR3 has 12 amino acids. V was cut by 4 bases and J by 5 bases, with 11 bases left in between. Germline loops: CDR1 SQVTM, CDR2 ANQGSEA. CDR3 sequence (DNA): TGCAGCGTTGTCCCAGGGGTCGAGACCCAGTACTTC. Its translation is CSVVPGVETQYF. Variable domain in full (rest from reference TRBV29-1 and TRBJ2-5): SAVISQKPSRDICQRGTSLTIQCQVDSQVTMMFWYRQQPGQSLTLIATANQGSEATYESGFVIDKFPISRPNLTFSTLTVSNMSPEDSSIYLCSVVPGVETQYFGPGTRLLVL.

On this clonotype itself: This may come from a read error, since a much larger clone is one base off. CDR3 sequence: CSASTDRSSGNTIYF. The CDR3 nucleotides are TGCAGTGCTAGTACGGACCGAAGCTCTGGAAACACCATATATTTT. The chain has TRBV20-1 and TRBJ1-3; D is uncertain. This CDR3 has 15 amino acids. V lost 3 bases and J 0 bases, leaving 12 bases between the germline ends. Germline V CDR1 and CDR2: DFQATT, SNEGSKA (reference sequence).

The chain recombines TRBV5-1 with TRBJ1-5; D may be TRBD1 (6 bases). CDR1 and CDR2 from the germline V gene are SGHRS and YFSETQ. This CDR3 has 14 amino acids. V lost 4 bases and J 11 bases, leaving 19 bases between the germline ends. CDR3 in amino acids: CASSPTGTQETQHF. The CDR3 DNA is TGCGCCAGCAGCCCTACAGGGACCCAAGAGACCCAGCATTTT.

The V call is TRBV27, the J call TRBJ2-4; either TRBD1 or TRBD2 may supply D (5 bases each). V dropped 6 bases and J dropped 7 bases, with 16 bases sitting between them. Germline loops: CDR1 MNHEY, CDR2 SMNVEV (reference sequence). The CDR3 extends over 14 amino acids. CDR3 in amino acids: CASRTPGRPNIQYF. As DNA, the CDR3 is TGTGCCAGCAGGACACCGGGACGGCCCAACATTCAGTACTTC.

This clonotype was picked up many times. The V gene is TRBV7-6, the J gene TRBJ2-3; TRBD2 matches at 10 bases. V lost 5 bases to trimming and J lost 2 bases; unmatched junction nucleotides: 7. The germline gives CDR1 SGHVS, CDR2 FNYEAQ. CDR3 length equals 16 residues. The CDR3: CASSPRTSGPTDTQYF. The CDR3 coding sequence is TGTGCCAGCAGCCCAAGGACTAGCGGACCCACAGATACGCAGTATTTT.

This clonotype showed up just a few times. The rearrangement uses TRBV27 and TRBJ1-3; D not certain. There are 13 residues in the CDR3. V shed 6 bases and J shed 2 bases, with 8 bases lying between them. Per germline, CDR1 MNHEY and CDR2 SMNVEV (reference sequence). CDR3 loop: CASRESAGNTIYF. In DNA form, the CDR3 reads TGTGCCAGCAGGGAGAGCGCTGGAAACACCATATATTTT.

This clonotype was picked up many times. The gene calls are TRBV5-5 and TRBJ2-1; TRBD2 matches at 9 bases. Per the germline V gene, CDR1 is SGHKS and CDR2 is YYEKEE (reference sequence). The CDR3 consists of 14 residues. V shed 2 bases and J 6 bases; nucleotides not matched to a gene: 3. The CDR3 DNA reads TGTGCCAGCAGCTTAATAGCGGGAGCCAATGAGCAGTTCTTC. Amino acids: CASSLIAGANEQFF.

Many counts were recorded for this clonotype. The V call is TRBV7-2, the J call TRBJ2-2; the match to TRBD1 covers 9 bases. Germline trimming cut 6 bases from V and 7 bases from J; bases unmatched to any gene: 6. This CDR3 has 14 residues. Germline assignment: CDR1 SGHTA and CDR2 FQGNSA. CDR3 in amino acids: CASRNDRGVGELFF. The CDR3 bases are TGTGCCAGCAGAAATGACAGGGGGGTCGGGGAGCTGTTTTTT.

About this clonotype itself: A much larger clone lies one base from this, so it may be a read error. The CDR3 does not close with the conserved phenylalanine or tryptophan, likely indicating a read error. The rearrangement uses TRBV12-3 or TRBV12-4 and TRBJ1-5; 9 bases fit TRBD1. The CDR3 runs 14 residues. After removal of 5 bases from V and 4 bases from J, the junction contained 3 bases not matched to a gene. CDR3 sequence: CASSRTGANQPQHS. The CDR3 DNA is TGTGCCAGCAGTCGGACAGGGGCAAATCAGCCCCAGCATTCT.

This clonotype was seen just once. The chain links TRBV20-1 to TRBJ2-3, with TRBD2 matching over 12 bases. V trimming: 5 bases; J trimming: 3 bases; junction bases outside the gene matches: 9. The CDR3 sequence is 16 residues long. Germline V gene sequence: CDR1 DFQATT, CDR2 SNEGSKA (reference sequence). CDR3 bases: TGCAGTGCTTCCCCGACTAGCGGGAGTAGGACAGATACGCAGTATTTT. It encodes CSASPTSGSRTDTQYF.

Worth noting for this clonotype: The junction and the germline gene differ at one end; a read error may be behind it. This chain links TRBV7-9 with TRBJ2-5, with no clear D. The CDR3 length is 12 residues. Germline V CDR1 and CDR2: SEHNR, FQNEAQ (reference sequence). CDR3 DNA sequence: TGTGCCGGCAGCTTCAACCGAGAGACCCAGTACTTC. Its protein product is CAGSFNRETQYF.

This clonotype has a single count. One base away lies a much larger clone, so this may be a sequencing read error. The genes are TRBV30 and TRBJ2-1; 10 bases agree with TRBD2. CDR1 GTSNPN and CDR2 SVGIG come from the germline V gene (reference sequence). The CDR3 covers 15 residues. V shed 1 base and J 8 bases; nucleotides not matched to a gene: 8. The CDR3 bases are TGTGCCTGGAGTGCCGGGACTAGCGAGAGCCATGAGCAGTTCTTC. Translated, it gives CAWSAGTSESHEQFF. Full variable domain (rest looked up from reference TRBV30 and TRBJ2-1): SQTIHQWPATLVQPVGSPLSLECTVEGTSNPNLYWYRQAAGRGLQLLFYSVGIGQISSEVPQNLSASRPQDRQFILSSKKLLLSDSGFYLCAWSAGTSESHEQFFGPGTRLTVL.

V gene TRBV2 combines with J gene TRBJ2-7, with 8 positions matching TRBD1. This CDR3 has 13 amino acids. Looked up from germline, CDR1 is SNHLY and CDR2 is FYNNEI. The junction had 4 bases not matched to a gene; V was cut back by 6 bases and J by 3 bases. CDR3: CASRRGQVYEQYF. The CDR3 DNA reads TGTGCCAGCAGGAGGGGACAGGTCTACGAGCAGTACTTC.

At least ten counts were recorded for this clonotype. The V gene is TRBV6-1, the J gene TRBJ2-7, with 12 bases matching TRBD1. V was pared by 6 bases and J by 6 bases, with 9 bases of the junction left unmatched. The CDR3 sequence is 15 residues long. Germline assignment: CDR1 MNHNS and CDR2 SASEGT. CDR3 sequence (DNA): TGTGCCAGCAGGGGGGACAGGGGGCATCTCCTCGAGCAGTACTTC. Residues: CASRGDRGHLLEQYF.

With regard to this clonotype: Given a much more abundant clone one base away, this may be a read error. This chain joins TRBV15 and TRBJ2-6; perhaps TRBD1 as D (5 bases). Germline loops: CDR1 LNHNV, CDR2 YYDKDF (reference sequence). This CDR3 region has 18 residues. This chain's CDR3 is CATSRAQTASSEANVLTF. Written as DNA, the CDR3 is TGTGCCACCAGCAGAGCACAGACAGCCAGCTCTGAGGCCAACGTCCTGACTTTC.

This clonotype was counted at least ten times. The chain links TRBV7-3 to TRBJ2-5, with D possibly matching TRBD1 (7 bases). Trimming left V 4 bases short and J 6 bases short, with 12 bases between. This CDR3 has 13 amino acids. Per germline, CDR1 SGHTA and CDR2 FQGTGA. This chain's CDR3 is CASSSQGGKTQYF. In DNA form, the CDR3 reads TGTGCCAGCAGCTCCCAGGGGGGAAAGACCCAGTACTTC.

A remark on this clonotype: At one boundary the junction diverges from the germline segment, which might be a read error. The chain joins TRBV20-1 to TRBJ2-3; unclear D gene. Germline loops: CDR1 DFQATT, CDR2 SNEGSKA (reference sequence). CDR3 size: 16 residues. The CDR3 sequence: CSAEEVKYGRADTQYF. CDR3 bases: TGCAGTGCTGAGGAAGTAAAATACGGACGAGCAGATACGCAATATTTT.

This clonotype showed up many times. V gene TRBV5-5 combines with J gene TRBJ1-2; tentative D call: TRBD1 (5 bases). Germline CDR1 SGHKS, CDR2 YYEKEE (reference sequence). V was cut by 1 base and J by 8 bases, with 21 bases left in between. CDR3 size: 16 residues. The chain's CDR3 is CASSLWGAVGEGGYTF. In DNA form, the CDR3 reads TGTGCCAGCAGCTTGTGGGGAGCTGTGGGGGAAGGAGGCTACACCTTC. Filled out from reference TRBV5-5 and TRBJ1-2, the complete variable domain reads DAGVTQSPTHLIKTRGQQVTLRCSPISGHKSVSWYQQVLGQGPQFIFQYYEKEERGRGNFPDRFSARQFPNYSSELNVNALLLGDSALYLCASSLWGAVGEGGYTFGSGTRLTVV.

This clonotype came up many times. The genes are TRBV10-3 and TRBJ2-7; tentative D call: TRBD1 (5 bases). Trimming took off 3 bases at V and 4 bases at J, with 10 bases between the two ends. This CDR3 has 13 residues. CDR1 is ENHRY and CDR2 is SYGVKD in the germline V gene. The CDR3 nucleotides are TGTGCCATCAGTGAACCCGACAGATACGAGCAGTACTTC. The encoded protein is CAISEPDRYEQYF.

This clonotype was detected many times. CDR3 nucleotides: TGCAGTGCTAGAGATCGGGACAGGGTGAACACCGGGGAGCTGTTTTTT. Translation: CSARDRDRVNTGELFF. The chain links TRBV20-1 to TRBJ2-2; 9 nucleotides match TRBD1. Germline CDR1 DFQATT, CDR2 SNEGSKA (reference sequence). The V gene end was trimmed by 0 bases and the J gene end by 1 base; junction bases not matched to a gene: 3. CDR3 size: 16 residues.

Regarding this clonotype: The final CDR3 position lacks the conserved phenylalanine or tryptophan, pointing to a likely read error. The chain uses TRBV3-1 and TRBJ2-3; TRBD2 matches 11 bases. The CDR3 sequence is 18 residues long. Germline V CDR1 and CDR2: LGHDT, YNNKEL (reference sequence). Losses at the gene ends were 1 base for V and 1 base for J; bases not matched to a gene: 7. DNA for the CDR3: TGTGCCAGCAGCCAAGTGACTAGCGGGAAGAGGGGCACAGATACGCAGTATCTT. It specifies CASSQVTSGKRGTDTQYL.

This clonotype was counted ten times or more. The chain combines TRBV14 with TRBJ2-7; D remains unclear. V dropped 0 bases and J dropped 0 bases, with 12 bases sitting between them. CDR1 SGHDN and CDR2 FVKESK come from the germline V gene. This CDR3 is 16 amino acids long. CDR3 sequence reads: CASSQDPTFGSYEQYF. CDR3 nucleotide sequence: TGTGCCAGCAGCCAAGATCCGACGTTTGGCTCCTACGAGCAGTACTTC.

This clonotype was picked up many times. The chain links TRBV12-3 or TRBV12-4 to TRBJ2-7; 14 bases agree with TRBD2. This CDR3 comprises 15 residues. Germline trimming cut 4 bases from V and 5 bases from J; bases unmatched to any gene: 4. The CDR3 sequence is CASSSGLAGVNEQYF. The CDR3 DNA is TGTGCCAGCAGTTCGGGACTAGCGGGGGTCAACGAGCAGTACTTC.

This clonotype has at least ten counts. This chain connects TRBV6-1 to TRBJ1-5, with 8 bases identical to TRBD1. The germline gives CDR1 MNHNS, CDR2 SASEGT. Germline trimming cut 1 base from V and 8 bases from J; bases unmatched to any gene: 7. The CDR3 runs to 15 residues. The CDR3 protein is CASSEGTGKWEPQHF. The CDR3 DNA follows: TGTGCCAGCAGTGAAGGGACAGGGAAGTGGGAGCCCCAGCATTTT.

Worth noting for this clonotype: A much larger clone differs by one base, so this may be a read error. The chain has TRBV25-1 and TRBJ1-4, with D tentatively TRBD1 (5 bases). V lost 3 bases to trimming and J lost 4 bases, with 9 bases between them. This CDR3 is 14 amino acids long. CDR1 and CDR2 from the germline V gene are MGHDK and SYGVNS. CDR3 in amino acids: CASSDWGLNEKLFF. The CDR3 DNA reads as TGTGCCAGCAGTGATTGGGGACTTAATGAAAAACTGTTTTTT.

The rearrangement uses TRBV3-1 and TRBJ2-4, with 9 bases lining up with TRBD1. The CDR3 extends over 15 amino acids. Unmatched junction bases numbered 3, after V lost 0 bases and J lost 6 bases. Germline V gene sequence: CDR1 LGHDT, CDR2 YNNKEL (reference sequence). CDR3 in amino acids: CASSQEGTGLNIQYF. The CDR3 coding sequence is TGTGCCAGCAGCCAAGAGGGGACAGGGTTAAACATTCAGTACTTC.

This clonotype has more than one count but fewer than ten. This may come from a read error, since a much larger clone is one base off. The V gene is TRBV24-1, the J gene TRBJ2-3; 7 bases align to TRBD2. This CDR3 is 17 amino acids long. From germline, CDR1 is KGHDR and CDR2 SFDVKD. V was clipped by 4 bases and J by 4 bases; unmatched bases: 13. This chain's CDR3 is CATSDTTRGGSADTQYF. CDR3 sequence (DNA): TGTGCCACCAGTGACACCACTCGCGGGGGAAGCGCAGATACGCAGTATTTT.